The 29 T cell receptor beta chains below come from one sample, sequenced in a study of identical twins listed by TCRdb under 2016. Preparation of the library involved 5' RACE. Data came from an Illumina HiSeq 2000. TCRdb took the public reads, trimmed them with fastp at Q25, ran MiXCR for clone calling and kept in-frame beta chains. Every entry covers one CDR3 protein and lists the most common genes and DNA from its rows. Across this sample there are 1.5 million to 2 million distinct CDR3 sequences, with roughly a third seen only once. Jointly, the top ten make up around 0.3% of the sample. The source material was cord blood. These receptors were obtained from a newborn girl in good health.

This rearrangement joins TRBV4-1 to TRBJ1-4; maybe TRBD1 (5 bases). The V end was cut by 3 bases, the J end by 5 bases, with 16 bases between. This CDR3 comprises 16 residues. Germline CDR1 is MGHRA and CDR2 is YSYEKL. The CDR3 loop reads CASSHPGGELNEKLFF. CDR3 DNA sequence: TGCGCCAGCAGCCACCCTGGGGGGGAGCTAAATGAAAAACTGTTTTTT.

Points on this clonotype: Being one base from a much bigger clone, this may be a read error. This sequence joins TRBV2 and TRBJ2-7; 8 bases line up with TRBD2. This CDR3 has 13 residues. CDR1 and CDR2 from the germline V gene are SNHLY and FYNNEI. With 7 bases clipped from V and 2 bases from J, the junction kept 4 bases outside the gene matches. The CDR3 here is CASTGLATYEQYF. In nucleotides, the CDR3 is TGTGCCAGCACAGGACTAGCCACCTACGAGCAGTACTTC.

This chain connects TRBV2 to TRBJ1-4; D gene ambiguous. Per germline, CDR1 SNHLY and CDR2 FYNNEI. CDR3 length: 12 amino acids. The germline V and J ends were trimmed by 8 bases and 3 bases, with 7 bases remaining between them. The CDR3 region is CASESPNEKLFF. The CDR3 DNA reads as TGTGCCAGCGAATCTCCTAATGAAAAACTGTTTTTT.

This clonotype was seen more than once but under ten times. V is TRBV6-1 and J is TRBJ2-5, with D uncertain. CDR1 is MNHNS and CDR2 is SASEGT in the germline V gene. The CDR3 runs to 13 residues. Between the trimmed V and J ends, which lost 2 bases and 4 bases, there was a span of 8 bases. The CDR3 reads CASSENSRETQYF. CDR3 nucleotide sequence: TGTGCCAGCAGTGAAAACAGCAGAGAGACCCAGTACTTC.

V and J are TRBV20-1 and TRBJ1-1; D is perhaps TRBD1 (6 bases). The CDR3 is made up of 15 amino acids. V lost 6 bases and J lost 4, with 21 bases in between. Germline CDR1 is DFQATT and CDR2 is SNEGSKA (reference sequence). CDR3: CSAPTSDRPSTEAFF. CDR3 nucleotide sequence: TGCAGTGCCCCGACGAGCGACAGGCCGAGCACTGAAGCTTTCTTT.

This clonotype was found a few times. The V call is TRBV9, the J call TRBJ2-3, with D possibly called TRBD1 or TRBD2 (5 bases each). This CDR3 region has 17 residues. Germline lookup yields CDR1 SGDLS and CDR2 YYNGEE. V lost 3 bases to trimming and J lost 2 bases, with 19 bases between them. The CDR3 nucleotides are TGTGCCAGCAGCGCCTTATCGGGGCAGTCCCACACAGATACGCAGTATTTT. This codes for CASSALSGQSHTDTQYF.

Details on this clonotype: Given a much more abundant clone one base away, this may be a read error. The V call is TRBV29-1, the J call TRBJ1-2; D perhaps matches TRBD1 (6 bases). The CDR3 consists of 16 residues. CDR1 SQVTM and CDR2 ANQGSEA come from the germline V gene. This chain's CDR3 is CSVGLPRGQGLYGHTF. The CDR3 region has the DNA TGCAGCGTTGGCCTACCCAGGGGCCAGGGCCTCTATGGCCACACCTTC.

This clonotype was seen only a few times. CDR3 sequence (DNA): TGTGCCAGCAGCCTCTGCATGAACACTGAAGCTTTCTTT. This codes for CASSLCMNTEAFF. The chain combines TRBV6-5 with TRBJ1-1; D remains ambiguous. The CDR3 totals 13 residues. Trimming left V 6 bases short and J 0 bases short, with 8 bases between. The germline CDR1 and CDR2 sequences are MNHEY and SVGAGI.

This clonotype has just a few counts. The gene calls are TRBV3-1 and TRBJ2-4, with TRBD2 matching 8 bases. The CDR3 sequence is 14 residues long. From germline, CDR1 is LGHDT and CDR2 YNNKEL (reference sequence). The V segment lost 5 bases and the J segment 8 bases; nucleotides outside the gene matches: 8. The CDR3 DNA sequence: TGTGCCAGCAGCGACGGGACTAGGGGAGACATTCAGTACTTC. Translated, it gives CASSDGTRGDIQYF. The full variable domain, in which reference TRBV3-1 and TRBJ2-4 provide the parts outside the CDR3, is DTAVSQTPKYLVTQMGNDKSIKCEQNLGHDTMYWYKQDSKKFLKIMFSYNNKELIINETVPNRFSPKSPDKAHLNLHINSLELGDSAVYFCASSDGTRGDIQYFGAGTRLSVL.

The chain has TRBV6-1 and TRBJ2-3; a possible D gene is TRBD1 (6 bases). This CDR3 has 14 residues. Between the trimmed V and J ends, which lost 10 bases and 6 bases, there was a span of 20 bases. Per germline, CDR1 MNHNS and CDR2 SASEGT. The CDR3 sequence is CAIVRDTQWDTQYF. In nucleotides, the CDR3 is TGTGCCATCGTACGGGACACCCAGTGGGATACGCAGTATTTT.

In its sample, this clonotype was seen a few times. This chain uses TRBV14 with TRBJ1-2; no firm D call. The CDR3 sequence is 17 residues long. The V gene's germline CDR1 is SGHDN and CDR2 FVKESK. V was shortened by 0 bases and J by 4 bases, with 18 bases between the two germline ends. Here the CDR3 DNA reads TGTGCCAGCAGCCAAGATAGTGGCTTCGTAGGTCTCTATGGCTACACCTTC. Its protein is CASSQDSGFVGLYGYTF. The full variable domain, its missing parts supplied by reference TRBV14 and TRBJ1-2, is EAGVTQFPSHSVIEKGQTVTLRCDPISGHDNLYWYRRVMGKEIKFLLHFVKESKQDESGMPNNRFLAERTGGTYSTLKVQPAELEDSGVYFCASSQDSGFVGLYGYTFGSGTRLTVV.

This clonotype was seen only once. J is TRBJ1-5 and V is TRBV4-1; possibly TRBD1 for D (5 bases). The CDR3 covers 16 residues. The V end lost 3 bases, the J end lost 4 bases, and 16 bases lay between the germline ends. Germline loops: CDR1 MGHRA, CDR2 YSYEKL. The CDR3 nucleotides are TGCGCCAGCAGCCAGTGGGGAAGGGGAGGGAATCAGCCCCAGCATTTT. Translated: CASSQWGRGGNQPQHF.

In its sample, this clonotype was seen a few times. This chain's CDR3 is CASSSRLTSSYEQYF. The CDR3 DNA is TGTGCCAGCAGCTCTAGACTGACTAGCTCCTACGAGCAGTACTTC. V gene TRBV5-6 combines with J gene TRBJ2-7; tentatively, D is TRBD2 (6 bases). The germline V and J ends were trimmed by 3 bases and 0 bases, with 13 bases remaining between them. The germline gives CDR1 SGHDT, CDR2 YYEEEE. The CDR3 is made up of 15 amino acids.

This chain connects TRBV7-2 to TRBJ2-1; 13 nucleotides agree with TRBD2. Germline-derived CDR1 and CDR2 are SGHTA and FQGNSA. Germline trimming cut 0 bases from V and 8 bases from J; bases unmatched to any gene: 7. The CDR3 totals 17 residues. CDR3 protein: CASSLASGLAGVDEQFF. CDR3 nucleotides: TGTGCCAGCAGCTTAGCGTCAGGACTAGCGGGGGTGGATGAGCAGTTCTTC.

A word on this clonotype: With a much larger clone just one base away, this may be a read error. This chain connects TRBV27 to TRBJ2-7; D unresolved. Germline V lookup: CDR1 MNHEY, CDR2 SMNVEV (reference sequence). This CDR3 has 14 amino acids. The CDR3 protein is CASGLFGRLYEQYF. For the CDR3, the DNA is TGTGCCAGCGGTTTATTTGGGCGGCTTTACGAGCAGTACTTC.

As to this clonotype: One junction end does not reproduce the germline sequence, and a read error may be involved. This rearrangement joins TRBV27 to TRBJ2-1; the match to TRBD2 covers 8 bases. The CDR3 sequence is 17 residues long. Germline V lookup: CDR1 MNHEY, CDR2 SMNVEV (reference sequence). The CDR3 here is CASSLSLAGVLKGEQFF. The CDR3 DNA sequence: TGTGCCAGCAGCTTATCGCTAGCGGGTGTCTTAAAGGGGGAGCAGTTCTTC.

Many counts were recorded for this clonotype. The rearrangement uses TRBV29-1 and TRBJ1-4; 10 nucleotides agree with TRBD1. The germline CDR1 and CDR2 sequences are SQVTM and ANQGSEA. This CDR3 is built from 12 residues. V trimming: 8 bases; J trimming: 8 bases; junction bases outside the gene matches: 5. Written as DNA, the CDR3 is TGCAGCATCGGACAGGGGGGCGAAAAACTGTTTTTT. Protein: CSIGQGGEKLFF.

This sequence joins TRBV29-1 and TRBJ2-5; D unresolved. The germline CDR1 and CDR2 sequences are SQVTM and ANQGSEA. The CDR3 loop spans 13 amino acids. The V gene lost 4 bases and the J gene lost 11 bases, with 20 bases spanning the gap. The CDR3 DNA follows: TGCAGCGTTGGCTCGCGGTCGCCCAATGAGCAGTACTTC. This codes for CSVGSRSPNEQYF.

J is TRBJ1-6 and V is TRBV5-6; D is perhaps TRBD1 (5 bases). The CDR3 has 16 residues. CDR1 is SGHDT, CDR2 YYEEEE, per germline. The V end lost 0 bases, the J end lost 6 bases, and 13 bases lay between the germline ends. DNA for the CDR3: TGTGCCAGCAGCTTGGAGGCGGGGCGCCTTAATTCACCCCTCCACTTT. Translation: CASSLEAGRLNSPLHF. The entire variable domain, with the rest obtained from reference TRBV5-6 and TRBJ1-6, is as follows: DAGVTQSPTHLIKTRGQQVTLRCSPKSGHDTVSWYQQALGQGPQFIFQYYEEEERQRGNFPDRFSGHQFPNYSSELNVNALLLGDSALYLCASSLEAGRLNSPLHFGNGTRLTVT.

The chain employs TRBV28 and TRBJ1-5, with D possibly TRBD1 on 6 matching bases. The CDR3 sequence is 16 residues long. Germline CDR1 reads MDHEN; CDR2 reads SYDVKM. V lost 1 base and J 1 base, leaving 11 bases between the germline ends. The DNA of the CDR3 is TGTGCCAGCAGTTTATCGAGGGGGGCGAGCAATCAGCCCCAGCATTTT. It translates to CASSLSRGASNQPQHF.

This clonotype has a handful of counts. This sequence joins TRBV7-9 and TRBJ2-3; no firm D call. V lost 1 base to trimming and J lost 4 bases, with 6 bases between them. Germline CDR1 is SEHNR and CDR2 is FQNEAQ (reference sequence). The CDR3 is 13 residues long. CDR3 nucleotides: TGTGCCAGCAGCTTAGGGAACTCAGATACGCAGTATTTT. Its protein is CASSLGNSDTQYF. Supplemented by reference TRBV7-9 and TRBJ2-3, the full variable domain reads DTGVSQNPRHKITKRGQNVTFRCDPISEHNRLYWYRQTLGQGPEFLTYFQNEAQLEKSRLLSDRFSAERPKGSFSTLEIQRTEQGDSAMYLCASSLGNSDTQYFGPGTRLTVL.

The rearrangement joins TRBV25-1 to TRBJ2-4; 12 bases agree with TRBD2. The CDR3 length is 15 residues. V gave up 8 bases and J gave up 6 bases; unmatched junction bases: 8. Germline V gives CDR1 MGHDK, CDR2 SYGVNS. The DNA of the CDR3 is TGTGCCAGCTCCTTGACTAGCGGGAGCCTAAACATTCAGTACTTC. This encodes CASSLTSGSLNIQYF.

The chain is built from TRBV6-6 and TRBJ2-5; TRBD2 matches at 9 bases. Germline V lookup: CDR1 MNHNY, CDR2 SVGAGI (reference sequence). The J segment lost 11 bases and the V segment lost 4 bases, leaving 20 bases of the junction unmatched. This CDR3 comprises 17 residues. The CDR3 reads CASSSSLAGGRNNEQYF. In DNA form, the CDR3 reads TGTGCCAGCAGTTCTTCTCTGGCGGGGGGGAGAAACAATGAGCAGTACTTC.

As concerns this clonotype: One end of the junction varies from germline; a read error may be responsible. This rearrangement joins TRBV12-3 or TRBV12-4 to TRBJ1-2, with 7 bases lining up with TRBD1. The CDR3 is made up of 14 amino acids. CDR3 protein: CASSLSDRAYGCTF. DNA of the CDR3: TGTGCCAGCAGTTTATCCGACAGGGCCTATGGCTGCACCTTC.

This clonotype was seen only a few times. The genes are TRBV20-1 and TRBJ2-1, with TRBD1 matching over 7 bases. The germline CDR1 and CDR2 sequences are DFQATT and SNEGSKA (reference sequence). The CDR3 covers 14 residues. V shed 5 bases, J shed 3 bases, and the junction held 7 bases outside the gene matches. The CDR3 nucleotides are TGCAGTGCTCTTCAGGGGGAGAGCTACAATGAGCAGTTCTTC. Translating gives CSALQGESYNEQFF.

The chain combines TRBV5-6 with TRBJ2-4, with D maybe TRBD2 (6 bases). Germline V lookup: CDR1 SGHDT, CDR2 YYEEEE. The CDR3 runs 15 residues. Trimming removed 4 bases from V and 13 bases from J, with 24 bases in between. CDR3 residues: CASSPLAGKGQQQYF. For the CDR3, the DNA is TGTGCCAGCAGCCCCTTGGCGGGGAAGGGCCAACAGCAGTACTTC.

The chain couples TRBV7-9 to TRBJ2-3; 9 nucleotides match TRBD2. Germline V lookup: CDR1 SEHNR, CDR2 FQNEAQ (reference sequence). The CDR3 is 16 residues long. After removal of 4 bases from V and 4 bases from J, the junction contained 9 bases not matched to a gene. CDR3 DNA sequence: TGTGCCAGCAGCTCAACCTGGCGGGAGGGCCCAGATACGCAGTATTTT. It encodes CASSSTWREGPDTQYF.

Comment on this clonotype: The conserved final phenylalanine or tryptophan is absent from the CDR3, which likely points to a read error. The V call is TRBV12-3 or TRBV12-4, the J call TRBJ2-3; 10 bases fit TRBD2. This CDR3 has 14 residues. J was trimmed by 7 bases and V by 3 bases; bases with no gene match: 4. CDR3 region: CASSFGGLANTQYS. The CDR3, as DNA: TGTGCCAGCAGTTTTGGGGGACTAGCGAATACGCAGTATTCT.

For this clonotype: Given a much more abundant clone one base away, this may be a read error. The chain combines TRBV7-9 with TRBJ2-5; D ambiguous. Gene TRBJ2-7 matches the end of the DNA better, so the J call may be wrong. CDR3 length: 12 residues. The germline V gene has CDR1 SEHNR and CDR2 FQNEAQ (reference sequence). The CDR3 reads CASSLAKYEQYF. The CDR3 nucleotides are TGTGCCAGCAGCTTAGCGAAATACGAGCAGTACTTC.